This T cell receptor beta chain stems from a study of response to subunit inactivated influenza vaccine. The sample holds a few counts of this clonotype. Antigen: not known. Study observations and caveats: Every seasonal influenza vaccination brings in few new T cells, the authors suggested.

TCRdb processed the RT-PCR reads anew with MiXCR; each CDR3 protein has one entry. The table shows some 640,000 distinct CDR3 sequences, with 11% to 15% occurring only once. The CDR3 is made up of 14 amino acids. CDR1 is MNHEY and CDR2 is SVGEGT in the germline V gene. Trimming took 8 bases from V and 16 from J; bases not matched to a gene: 18. This receptor was identified in a middle-aged man who received an inactivated influenza vaccine. The rearrangement joins TRBV6-2 or TRBV6-3 to TRBJ1-5; TRBD1 agrees at 9 bases. Source: PBMCs from blood, taken around 14 days before vaccination. CDR3 amino acids: CASAQVSRTGVPHF. CDR3 coding DNA: TGTGCCAGCGCCCAGGTCTCGCGGACAGGGGTCCCACATTTT.